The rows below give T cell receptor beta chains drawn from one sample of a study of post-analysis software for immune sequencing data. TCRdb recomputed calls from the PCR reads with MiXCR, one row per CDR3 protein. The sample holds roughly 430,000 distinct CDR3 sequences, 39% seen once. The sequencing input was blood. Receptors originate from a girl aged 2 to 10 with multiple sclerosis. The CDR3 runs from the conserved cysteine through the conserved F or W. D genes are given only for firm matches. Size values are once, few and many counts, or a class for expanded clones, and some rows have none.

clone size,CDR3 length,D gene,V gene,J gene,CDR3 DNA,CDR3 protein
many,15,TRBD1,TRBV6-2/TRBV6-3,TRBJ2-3,TGTGCCAGCAGCCAAACCGGGACAGGGATATATACGCAGTATTTT,CASSQTGTGIYTQYF
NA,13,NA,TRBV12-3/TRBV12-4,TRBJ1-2,TGTGCCAGCAGTTTTCGCAGGAACTATGGCTACACCTTC,CASSFRRNYGYTF
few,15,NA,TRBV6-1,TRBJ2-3,TGTGCCAGCAGTGAGGTGGCAGGTTACACAGATACGCAGTATTTT,CASSEVAGYTDTQYF
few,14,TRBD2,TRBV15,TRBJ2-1,TGTGCCACCTCGGGACTAGCAAGAACCGATGAGCAGTTCTTC,CATSGLARTDEQFF
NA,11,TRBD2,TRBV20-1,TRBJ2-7,TGCAGTGCTAGAATTGGGGGGGGGAAGTACTTC,CSARIGGGKYF
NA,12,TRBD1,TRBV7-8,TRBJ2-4,TGTGCCAGCAGTCGACAGGGTAAGGAGCAGTACTTC,CASSRQGKEQYF
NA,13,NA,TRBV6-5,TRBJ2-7,TGTGCCAGCAGTTACCCAGGGAACTACGAGCAGTACTTC,CASSYPGNYEQYF
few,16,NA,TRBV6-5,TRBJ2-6,TGTGCCAGCGCAAGCAAACCACTTATTGGGGCCAACGTCCTGACTTTC,CASASKPLIGANVLTF
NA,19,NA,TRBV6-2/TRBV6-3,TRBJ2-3,TGTGCCAGCAGTTACTCGGTCGCTGGTATATTTGGCCCCACAGATACGCAGTATTTT,CASSYSVAGIFGPTDTQYF
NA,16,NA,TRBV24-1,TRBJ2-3,TGTGCCACCAGTGATTTTGGAGGGCGAGGCACAGATACGCAGTATTTT,CATSDFGGRGTDTQYF
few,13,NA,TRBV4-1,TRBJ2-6,TGCGCCAGCCAGGGAGCTGGGGCCAACGTCCTGACTTTC,CASQGAGANVLTF
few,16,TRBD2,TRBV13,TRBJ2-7,TGTGCCAGCAGCTCGTATGTAGCGGGAAGACCCTACGAGCAGTACTTC,CASSSYVAGRPYEQYF
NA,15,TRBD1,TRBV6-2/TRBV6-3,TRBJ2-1,TGTGCCAGCAGTTACGTCCCCAGGGGGCGAGATGAGCAGTTCTTC,CASSYVPRGRDEQFF
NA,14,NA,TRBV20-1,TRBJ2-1,TGCAGTGCTAGAGGGGTAGCTTCCTACAATGAGCAGTTCTTC,CSARGVASYNEQFF
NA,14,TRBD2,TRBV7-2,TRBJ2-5,TGTGCCAGCAGCCCGGGACTAGCGGATAAAGAGCAGTACTTC,CASSPGLADKEQYF
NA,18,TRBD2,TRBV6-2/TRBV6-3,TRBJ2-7,TGTGCCAGCGAATTACCGACTAGCGGAAAGAGAGGCACCTACGAGCAGTACTTC,CASELPTSGKRGTYEQYF
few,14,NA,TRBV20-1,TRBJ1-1,TGCAGTGCTAGAAAAGACAGGCTGAACACTGAAGCTTTCTTT,CSARKDRLNTEAFF
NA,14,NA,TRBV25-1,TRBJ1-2,TGTGCCAGCAGTGAAGCCTCCTCTAACTATGGCTACACCTTC,CASSEASSNYGYTF
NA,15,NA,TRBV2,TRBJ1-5,TGTGCCAGCAGTAAGGACTCTTTTTACGATCAGCCCCAGCATTTT,CASSKDSFYDQPQHF
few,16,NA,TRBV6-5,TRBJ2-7,TGTGCCAGCAGTTACTCTTATTGGGGCCTACTAGACGAGCAGTACTTC,CASSYSYWGLLDEQYF
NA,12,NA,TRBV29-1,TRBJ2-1,TGCAGCGTTGAGGGGCAGGGCTATGAGCAGTTCTTC,CSVEGQGYEQFF
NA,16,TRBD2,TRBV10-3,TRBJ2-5,TGTGCCATCAGCGGGGTCCTGACTAGCGGGAAAGAGACCCAGTACTTC,CAISGVLTSGKETQYF
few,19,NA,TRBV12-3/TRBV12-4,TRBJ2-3,TGTGCCAGCAGTTTACGTCTCTTTACGGTGTTAGGGGGGACAGATACGCAGTATTTT,CASSLRLFTVLGGTDTQYF
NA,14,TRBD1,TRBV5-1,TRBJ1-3,TGCGCCAGCAGCTCCGGGACAGAGGAGAACACCATATATTTT,CASSSGTEENTIYF
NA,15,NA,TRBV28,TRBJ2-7,TGTGCCAGCAGTTTAACAGGTCACCTCTCCTACGAGCAGTACTTC,CASSLTGHLSYEQYF
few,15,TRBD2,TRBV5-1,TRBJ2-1,TGCGCCAGCAGCATACGGACTAGCGGCTACAATGAGCAGTTCTTC,CASSIRTSGYNEQFF
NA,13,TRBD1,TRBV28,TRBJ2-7,TGTGCAGGGCGGGACAGGGGCACCTACGAGCAGTACTTC,CAGRDRGTYEQYF
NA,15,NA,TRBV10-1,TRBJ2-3,TGCGCCAGCAGTCGCAGGGAAGGCGGCACAGATACGCAGTATTTT,CASSRREGGTDTQYF
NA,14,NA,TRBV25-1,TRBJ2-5,TGTGCCGGCAGTGATAACGTGGGATGGGAGACCCAGTACTTC,CAGSDNVGWETQYF
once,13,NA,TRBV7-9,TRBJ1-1,TGTGCCAGCAGCCCGGCCTTTGGAACTGAAGCTTTCTTT,CASSPAFGTEAFF
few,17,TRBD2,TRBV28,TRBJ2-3,TGTGCCAGCAGTTTACCCCTCCTAGCGGGGCGTGGAGATACGCAGTATTTT,CASSLPLLAGRGDTQYF
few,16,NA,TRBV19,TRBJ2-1,TGTGCCAGTAGTATCGAGTGGCCAGGGGGGTCCAATGAGCAGTTCTTC,CASSIEWPGGSNEQFF
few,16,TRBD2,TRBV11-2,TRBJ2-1,TGTGCCAGCAGCTCGGGATTAGCGGGAGAGGACAATGAGCAGTTCTTC,CASSSGLAGEDNEQFF
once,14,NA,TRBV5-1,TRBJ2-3,TGCGCCAGCAGCTTGGGGCCTTACACAGATACGCAGTATTTT,CASSLGPYTDTQYF
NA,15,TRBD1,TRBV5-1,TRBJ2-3,TGCGCCAGCAGCTTAGGGGACAGAGACACAGATACGCAGTATTTT,CASSLGDRDTDTQYF
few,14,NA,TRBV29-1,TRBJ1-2,TGCAGCGTTGAAGATGGGAGAGCTAACTATGGCTACACCTTC,CSVEDGRANYGYTF
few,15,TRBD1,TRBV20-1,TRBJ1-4,TGCAGTGCTAGAGGTGACAGGGGGCTAGATGAAAAACTGTTTTTT,CSARGDRGLDEKLFF